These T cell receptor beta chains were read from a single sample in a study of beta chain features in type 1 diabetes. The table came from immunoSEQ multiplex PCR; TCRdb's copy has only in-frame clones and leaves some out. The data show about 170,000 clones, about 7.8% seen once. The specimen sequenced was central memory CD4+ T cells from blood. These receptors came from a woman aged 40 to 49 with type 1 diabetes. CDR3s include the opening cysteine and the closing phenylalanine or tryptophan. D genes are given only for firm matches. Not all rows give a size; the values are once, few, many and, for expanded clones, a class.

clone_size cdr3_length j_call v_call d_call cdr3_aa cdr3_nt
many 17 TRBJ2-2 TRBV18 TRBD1 CASSPFPGQMNTGELFF TGTGCCAGCTCACCATTTCCGGGACAGATGAACACCGGGGAGCTGTTTTTT
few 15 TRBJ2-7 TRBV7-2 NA CASSLVGALGYEQYF TGTGCCAGCAGCTTAGTGGGGGCCCTCGGCTACGAGCAGTACTTC
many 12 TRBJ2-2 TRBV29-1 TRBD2 CSVEEGGSELFF TGCAGCGTTGAAGAGGGAGGGAGTGAGCTGTTTTTT
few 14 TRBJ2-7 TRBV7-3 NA CASSLTPGDYEQYF TGTGCCAGCAGCTTAACGCCAGGTGACTACGAGCAGTACTTC
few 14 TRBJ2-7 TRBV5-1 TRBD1 CASSLGGQGDEQYF TGCGCCAGCAGCCTGGGCGGACAGGGAGACGAGCAGTACTTC
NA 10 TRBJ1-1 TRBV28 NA CGAGYTEAFF TGTGGGGCAGGTTACACTGAAGCTTTCTTT
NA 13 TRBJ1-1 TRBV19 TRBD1 CACRDDRAAGAFF TGTGCCTGCCGCGACGACAGGGCGGCGGGAGCTTTCTTT
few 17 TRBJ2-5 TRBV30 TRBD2 CAWSVGLAGGGQETQYF TGTGCCTGGAGTGTTGGACTAGCGGGAGGGGGACAGGAGACCCAGTACTTC
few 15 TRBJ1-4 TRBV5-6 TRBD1 CASSWGGQGSQKLFF TGTGCCAGCAGTTGGGGGGGACAGGGGTCGCAAAAACTGTTTTTT
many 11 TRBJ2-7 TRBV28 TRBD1 CATQTGYEQYF TGTGCCACCCAGACAGGGTACGAGCAGTACTTC
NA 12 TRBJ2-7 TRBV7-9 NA CASSLSRNEQYF TGTGCCAGCAGCTTAAGCAGGAACGAGCAGTACTTC
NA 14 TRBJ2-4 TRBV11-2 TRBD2 CASSSGKGGHIQYF TGTGCCAGCAGTTCCGGGAAGGGAGGGCACATTCAGTACTTC
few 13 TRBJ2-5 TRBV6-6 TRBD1 CATKRTGQQTQYF TGTGCCACCAAGCGGACAGGGCAACAGACCCAGTACTTC
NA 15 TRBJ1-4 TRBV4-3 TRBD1 CASSQDRTGNEKLFF TGCGCCAGCAGCCAAGATCGGACAGGGAACGAAAAACTGTTTTTT
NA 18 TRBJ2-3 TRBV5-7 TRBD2 CASSLVAGDDGRTDTQYF TGTGCCAGCAGCTTGGTAGCGGGGGATGATGGGCGAACAGATACGCAGTATTTT
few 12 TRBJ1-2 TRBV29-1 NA CSVADSYYGYTF TGCAGCGTTGCGGACAGCTACTATGGCTACACCTTC
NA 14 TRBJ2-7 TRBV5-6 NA CASTMRDFPYEQYF TGTGCCAGCACCATGAGGGACTTTCCCTACGAGCAGTACTTC
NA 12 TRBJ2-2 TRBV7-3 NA CASSPYTGELFF TGTGCCAGCAGCCCGTACACCGGGGAGCTGTTTTTT
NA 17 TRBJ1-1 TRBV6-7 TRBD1 CASSYRTGNLMNTEAFF TGTGCCAGCAGTTACAGGACAGGGAACCTCATGAACACTGAAGCTTTCTTT
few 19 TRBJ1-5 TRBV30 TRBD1 CAWTRGGGRGPYSNQPQHF TGTGCCTGGACCCGAGGAGGGGGCCGAGGGCCTTATAGCAATCAGCCCCAGCATTTT
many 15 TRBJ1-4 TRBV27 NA CATRRPGGTNEKLFF TGTGCCACCCGAAGGCCGGGGGGCACTAATGAAAAACTGTTTTTT
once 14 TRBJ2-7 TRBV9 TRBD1 CASSVGQADYEQYF TGTGCCAGCAGCGTTGGACAGGCAGATTACGAGCAGTACTTC